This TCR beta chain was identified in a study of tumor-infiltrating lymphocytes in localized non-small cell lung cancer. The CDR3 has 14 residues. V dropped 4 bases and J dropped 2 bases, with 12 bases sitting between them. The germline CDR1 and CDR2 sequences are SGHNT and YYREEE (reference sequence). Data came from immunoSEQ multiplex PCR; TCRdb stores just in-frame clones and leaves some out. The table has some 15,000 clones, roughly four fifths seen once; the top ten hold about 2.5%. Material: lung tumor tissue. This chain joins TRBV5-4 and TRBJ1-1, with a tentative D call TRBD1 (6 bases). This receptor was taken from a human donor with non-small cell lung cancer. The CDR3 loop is CASSRDGTNTEAFF. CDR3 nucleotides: TGTGCCAGCAGCCGCGACGGGACAAACACTGAAGCTTTCTTT.